The present entry profiles one TCR beta chain with its context. Its antigen is undetermined. Germline values: CDR1 MNHEY, CDR2 SVGAGI. This CDR3 has 15 residues. With V trimmed by 6 bases and J by 4 bases, 9 bases remained unmatched. Method: immunoSEQ multiplex PCR; TCRdb's copy keeps in-frame clones and lacks some. The repertoire has under 20,000 clones, about nine tenths of them found once; the top ten carry just under 45%. This specimen comes from a study of STAT3 mutations in large granular lymphocyte leukemia. Regarding the study as a whole: Clonal expansion was inferred from samples taken at other timepoints. In T-cell large granular lymphocyte leukemia, about half of patients showed multiple immunodominant subclonotypes. All newly emerging clones after therapy were STAT3 wild type. In several patients, dominant TCR clone burden exceeded STAT3 mutant burden.

The receptor comes from a man aged 55 to 70 with T-cell large granular lymphocyte leukemia. Some clones in this sample may be carry-over from other donors' samples. Material for sequencing was peripheral blood mononuclear cells. The chain combines TRBV6-5 with TRBJ2-1; 7 nucleotides line up with TRBD1. Written as DNA, the CDR3 is TGTGCCAGCAGAAAACAGGGGACATCATACAATGAGCAGTTCTTC. As protein: CASRKQGTSYNEQFF.